This T cell receptor beta chain was sequenced in a study of OX40 agonist ivuxolimab in advanced cancers. Study background: At 82.7% male, the cohort had a mean age of 60 years, ranging from roughly 20 to 90.

Only a few counts were recorded for this clone. Its specificity is unknown. Some clones are missing from TCRdb's copy, which holds only in-frame ones; the method was immunoSEQ multiplex PCR. The table shows 77,000 or so clones, with 85% to 95% occurring only once. CDR3 length: 14 amino acids. V was cut by 6 bases and J by 3 bases, with 14 bases left in between. Germline V lookup: CDR1 MNHEY, CDR2 SMNVEV (reference sequence). Study-level points and caveats: Specificity for antigen went undetermined in the expanded peripheral T cells.

The specimen was CD4+ or CD8+ T cells sorted from blood, collected in a trial of the OX40 agonist ivuxolimab. The chain has TRBV27 and TRBJ1-1; TRBD1 might be the D (6 bases). This TCR derives from an adult with an advanced solid tumor such as melanoma, head and neck, liver or kidney cancer. For the CDR3, the DNA is TGTGCCAGCAGGTCACAGGGCACCTACACTGAAGCTTTCTTT. Translation: CASRSQGTYTEAFF.